This TCR beta chain was identified during a study of blood T cell repertoires in COVID-19. For the study at large: The United States, Italy and Spain supplied acute and convalescent COVID-19 samples. T cells, B-cell-depleted T cells, or PBMCs provided the cDNA or gDNA that served as material.

The CDR3 totals 13 residues. Germline CDR1 reads SGHRS; CDR2 reads YFSETQ. V gave up 3 bases and J gave up 10 bases; unmatched junction bases: 5. A Seattle source enrolled patients during active infection and followed them longitudinally. This table comes from immunoSEQ multiplex PCR, and its TCRdb copy is limited to in-frame clones, with some not included. The table shows about 190,000 clones, with 82% occurring only once. This clone was detected once. The sequenced material came from peripheral blood. The V call is TRBV5-1, the J call TRBJ2-1, with TRBD2 matching 9 bases. The receptor comes from a woman aged 55-69 years with COVID-19, enrolled during active disease. The CDR3 loop reads CASSSETSGEQFF. In nucleotides, the CDR3 is TGCGCCAGCAGCTCGGAGACTAGCGGCGAGCAGTTCTTC. The full variable domain, completed using reference TRBV5-1 and TRBJ2-1, is KAGVTQTPRYLIKTRGQQVTLSCSPISGHRSVSWYQQTPGQGLQFLFEYFSETQRNKGNFPGRFSGRQFSNSRSEMNVSTLELGDSALYLCASSSETSGEQFFGPGTRLTVL.